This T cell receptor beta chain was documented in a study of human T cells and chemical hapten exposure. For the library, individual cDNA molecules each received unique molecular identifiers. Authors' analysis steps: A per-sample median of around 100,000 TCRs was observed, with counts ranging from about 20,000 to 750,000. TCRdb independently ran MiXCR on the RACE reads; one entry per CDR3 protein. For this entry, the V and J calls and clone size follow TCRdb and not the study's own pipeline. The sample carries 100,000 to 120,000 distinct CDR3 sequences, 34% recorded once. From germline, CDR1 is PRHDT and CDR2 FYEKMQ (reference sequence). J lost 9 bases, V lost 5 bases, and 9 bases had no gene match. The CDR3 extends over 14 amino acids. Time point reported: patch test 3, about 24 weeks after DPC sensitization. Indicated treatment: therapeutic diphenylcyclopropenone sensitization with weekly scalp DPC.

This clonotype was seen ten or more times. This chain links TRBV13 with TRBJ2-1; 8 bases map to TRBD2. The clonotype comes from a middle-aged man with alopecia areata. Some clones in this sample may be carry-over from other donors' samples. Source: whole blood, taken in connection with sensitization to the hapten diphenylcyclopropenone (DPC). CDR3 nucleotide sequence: TGTGCCAGCAGCGCGGGACTAGAAGATGGTGAGCAGTTCTTC. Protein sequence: CASSAGLEDGEQFF.